The clone carrying this TCR beta chain came up many times. The germline CDR1 and CDR2 sequences are SGHRS and YFSETQ. V lost 0 bases to trimming and J lost 3 bases, with 9 bases between them. The CDR3 runs to 15 residues. One entry per CDR3 protein, called by TCRdb with MiXCR from the 5' RACE reads. The sample consists of about 530,000 distinct CDR3 sequences, about a fifth of them appearing once. The sample originates from a study of identical twins. These data also formed part of another study, on yellow fever vaccine responses in identical twins.

The sample taken for sequencing was CD4+ T cells sorted from blood. The sequence was obtained from a woman between 18 and 29 years old in good health. V and J are TRBV5-1 and TRBJ2-2; the D is unclear. The CDR3 nucleotides are TGCGCCAGCAGCTTGGATAGATCCTACACCGGGGAGCTGTTTTTT. This sequence encodes CASSLDRSYTGELFF.